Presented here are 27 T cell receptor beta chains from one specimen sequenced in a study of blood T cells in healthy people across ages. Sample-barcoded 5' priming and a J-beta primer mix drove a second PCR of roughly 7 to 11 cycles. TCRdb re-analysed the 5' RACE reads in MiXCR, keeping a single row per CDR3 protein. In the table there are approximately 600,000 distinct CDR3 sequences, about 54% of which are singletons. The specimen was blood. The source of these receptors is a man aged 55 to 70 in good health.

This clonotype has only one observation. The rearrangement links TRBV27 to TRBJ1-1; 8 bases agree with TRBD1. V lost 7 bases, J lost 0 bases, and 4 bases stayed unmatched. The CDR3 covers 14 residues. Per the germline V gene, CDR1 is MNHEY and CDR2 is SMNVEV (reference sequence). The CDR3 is CASIRTGLNTEAFF. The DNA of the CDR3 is TGTGCCAGCATTAGGACAGGGTTGAACACTGAAGCTTTCTTT.

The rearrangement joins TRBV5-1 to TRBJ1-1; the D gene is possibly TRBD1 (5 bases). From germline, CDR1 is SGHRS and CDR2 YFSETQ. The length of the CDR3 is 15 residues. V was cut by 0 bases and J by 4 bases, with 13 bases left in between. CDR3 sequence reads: CASSLGGRFATEAFF. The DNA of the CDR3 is TGCGCCAGCAGCTTGGGGGGCCGTTTTGCCACTGAAGCTTTCTTT.

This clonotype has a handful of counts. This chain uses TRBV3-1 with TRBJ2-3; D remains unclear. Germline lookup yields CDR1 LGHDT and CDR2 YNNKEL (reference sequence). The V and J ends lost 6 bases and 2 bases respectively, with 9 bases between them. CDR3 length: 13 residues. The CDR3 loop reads CASSLLYTDTQYF. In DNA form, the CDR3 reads TGTGCCAGCAGTTTGTTATACACAGATACGCAGTATTTT.

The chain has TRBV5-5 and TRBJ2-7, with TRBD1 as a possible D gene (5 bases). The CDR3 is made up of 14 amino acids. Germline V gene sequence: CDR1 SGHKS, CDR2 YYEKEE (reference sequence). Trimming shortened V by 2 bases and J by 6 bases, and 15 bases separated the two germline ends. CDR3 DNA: TGTGCCAGCAGCTTCCAGGGTATTAGGGGCGAGCAGTACTTC. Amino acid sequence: CASSFQGIRGEQYF.

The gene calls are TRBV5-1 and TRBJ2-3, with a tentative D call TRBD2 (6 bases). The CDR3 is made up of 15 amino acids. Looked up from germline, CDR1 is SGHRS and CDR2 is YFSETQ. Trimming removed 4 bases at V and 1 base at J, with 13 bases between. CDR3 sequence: CASSVGGPRTDTQYF. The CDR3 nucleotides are TGCGCCAGCAGCGTGGGGGGACCGCGCACAGATACGCAGTATTTT.

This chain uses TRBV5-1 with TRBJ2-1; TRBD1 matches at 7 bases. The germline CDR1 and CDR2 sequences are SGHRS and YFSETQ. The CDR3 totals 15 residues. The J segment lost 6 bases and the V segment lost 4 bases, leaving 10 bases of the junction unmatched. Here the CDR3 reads CASSEQGFGGNEQFF. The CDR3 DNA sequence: TGCGCCAGCAGCGAACAGGGGTTTGGAGGCAATGAGCAGTTCTTC.

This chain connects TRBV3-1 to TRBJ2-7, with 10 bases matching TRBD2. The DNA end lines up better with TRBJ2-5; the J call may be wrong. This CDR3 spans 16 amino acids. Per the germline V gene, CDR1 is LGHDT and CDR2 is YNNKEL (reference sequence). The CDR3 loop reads CASSQDPAGGQETQYF. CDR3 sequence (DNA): TGTGCCAGCAGCCAAGACCCAGCGGGGGGGCAAGAGACCCAGTACTTC.

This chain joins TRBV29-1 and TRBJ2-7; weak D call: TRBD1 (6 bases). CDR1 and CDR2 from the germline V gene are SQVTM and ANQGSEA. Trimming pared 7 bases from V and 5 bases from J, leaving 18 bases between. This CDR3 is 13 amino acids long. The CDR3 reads CSAQGQTYHEQYF. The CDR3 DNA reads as TGCAGCGCCCAAGGACAGACATACCACGAGCAGTACTTC.

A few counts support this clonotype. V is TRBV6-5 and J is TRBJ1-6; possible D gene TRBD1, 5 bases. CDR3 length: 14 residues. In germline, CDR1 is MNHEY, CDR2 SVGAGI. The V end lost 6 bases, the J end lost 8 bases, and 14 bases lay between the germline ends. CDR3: CASSRNQGYSPLHF. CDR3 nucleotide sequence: TGTGCCAGCAGCCGAAATCAGGGTTATTCACCCCTCCACTTT.

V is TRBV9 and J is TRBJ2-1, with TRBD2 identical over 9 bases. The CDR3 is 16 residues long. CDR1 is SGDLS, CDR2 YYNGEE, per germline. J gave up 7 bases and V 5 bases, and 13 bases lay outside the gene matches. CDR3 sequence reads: CASSTSGAGGLNEQFF. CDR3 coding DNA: TGTGCCAGCAGTACCTCAGGAGCGGGGGGACTGAATGAGCAGTTCTTC.

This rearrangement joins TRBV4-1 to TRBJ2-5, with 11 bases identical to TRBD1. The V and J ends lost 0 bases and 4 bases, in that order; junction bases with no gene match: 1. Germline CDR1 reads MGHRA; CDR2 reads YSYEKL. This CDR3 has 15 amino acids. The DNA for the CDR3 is TGCGCCAGCAGCCAAGAGGGGACAGGGGGAGAGACCCAGTACTTC. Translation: CASSQEGTGGETQYF.

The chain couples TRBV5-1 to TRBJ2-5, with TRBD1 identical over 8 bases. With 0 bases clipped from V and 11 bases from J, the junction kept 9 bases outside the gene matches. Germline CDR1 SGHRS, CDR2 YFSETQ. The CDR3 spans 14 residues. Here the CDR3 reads CASSLGQGYNEQYF. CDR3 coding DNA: TGCGCCAGCAGCTTGGGACAGGGGTACAATGAGCAGTACTTC.

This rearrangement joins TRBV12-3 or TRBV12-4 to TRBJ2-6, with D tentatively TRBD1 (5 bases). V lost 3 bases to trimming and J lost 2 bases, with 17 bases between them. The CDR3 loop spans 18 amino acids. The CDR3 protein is CASSLGQLGRPGANVLTF. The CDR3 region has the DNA TGTGCCAGCAGTTTGGGGCAGCTGGGAAGACCTGGGGCCAACGTCCTGACTTTC.

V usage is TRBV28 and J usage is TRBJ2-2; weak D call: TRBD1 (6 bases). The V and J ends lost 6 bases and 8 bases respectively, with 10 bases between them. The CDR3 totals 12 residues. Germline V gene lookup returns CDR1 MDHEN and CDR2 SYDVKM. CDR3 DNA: TGTGCCAGCAGACAGGGTTTTGGGGAGCTGTTTTTT. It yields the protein CASRQGFGELFF.

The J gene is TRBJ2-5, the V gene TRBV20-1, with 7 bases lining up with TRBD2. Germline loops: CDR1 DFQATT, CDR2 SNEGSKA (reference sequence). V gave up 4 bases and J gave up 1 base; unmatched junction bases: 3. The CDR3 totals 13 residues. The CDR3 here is CSAKRDFQETQYF. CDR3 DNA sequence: TGCAGTGCTAAGCGGGACTTCCAAGAGACCCAGTACTTC.

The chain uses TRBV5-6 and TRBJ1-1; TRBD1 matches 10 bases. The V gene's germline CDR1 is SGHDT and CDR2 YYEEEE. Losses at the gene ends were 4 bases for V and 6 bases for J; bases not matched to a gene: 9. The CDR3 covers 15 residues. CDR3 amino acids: CASSRRDRGRAEAFF. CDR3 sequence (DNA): TGTGCCAGCAGCCGACGGGACAGGGGAAGGGCTGAAGCTTTCTTT.

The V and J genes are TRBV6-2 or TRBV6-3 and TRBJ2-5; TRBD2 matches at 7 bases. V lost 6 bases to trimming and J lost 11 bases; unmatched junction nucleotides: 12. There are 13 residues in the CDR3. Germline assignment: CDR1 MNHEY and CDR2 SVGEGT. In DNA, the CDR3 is TGTGCCAGCAGCCAACGGCTGGGAGGGGAGCAGTACTTC. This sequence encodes CASSQRLGGEQYF.

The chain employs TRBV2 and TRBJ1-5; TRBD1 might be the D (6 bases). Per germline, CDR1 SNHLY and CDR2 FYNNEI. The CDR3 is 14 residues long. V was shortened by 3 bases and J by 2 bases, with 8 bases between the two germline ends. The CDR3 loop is CASSDTGRNQPQHF. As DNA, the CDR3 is TGTGCCAGCAGTGACACAGGGCGCAATCAGCCCCAGCATTTT.

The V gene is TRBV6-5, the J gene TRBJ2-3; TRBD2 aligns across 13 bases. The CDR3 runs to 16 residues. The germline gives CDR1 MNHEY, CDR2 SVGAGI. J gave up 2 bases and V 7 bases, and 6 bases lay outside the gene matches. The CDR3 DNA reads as TGTGCCAGCAAATGGACTAGCGGGGGTAACACAGATACGCAGTATTTT. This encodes CASKWTSGGNTDTQYF.

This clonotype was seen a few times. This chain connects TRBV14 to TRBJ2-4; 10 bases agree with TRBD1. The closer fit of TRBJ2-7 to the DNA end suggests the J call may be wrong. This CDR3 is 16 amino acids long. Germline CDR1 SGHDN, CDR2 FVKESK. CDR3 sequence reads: CASSQTGTGALGEQYF. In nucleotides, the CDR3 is TGTGCCAGCAGCCAAACCGGGACAGGGGCCTTAGGCGAGCAGTACTTC.

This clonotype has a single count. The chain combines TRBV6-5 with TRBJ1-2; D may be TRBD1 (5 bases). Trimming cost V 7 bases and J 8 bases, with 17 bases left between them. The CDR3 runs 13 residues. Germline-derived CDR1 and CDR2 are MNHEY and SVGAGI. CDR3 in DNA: TGTGCCAGCACCTACACCAGAGGGGAGGGCTACACCTTC. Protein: CASTYTRGEGYTF.

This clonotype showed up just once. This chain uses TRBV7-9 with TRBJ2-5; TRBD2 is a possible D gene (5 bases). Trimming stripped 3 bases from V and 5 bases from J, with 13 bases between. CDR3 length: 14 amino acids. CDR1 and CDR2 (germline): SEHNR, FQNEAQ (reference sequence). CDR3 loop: CASSFSRASETQYF. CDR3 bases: TGTGCCAGCAGCTTCTCGCGGGCCAGCGAGACCCAGTACTTC.

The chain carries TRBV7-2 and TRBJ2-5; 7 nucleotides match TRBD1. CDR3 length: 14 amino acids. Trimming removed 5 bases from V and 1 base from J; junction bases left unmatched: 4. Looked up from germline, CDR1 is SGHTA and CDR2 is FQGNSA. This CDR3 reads CASSPWDSQETQYF. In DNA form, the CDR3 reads TGTGCCAGCAGCCCGTGGGACAGCCAAGAGACCCAGTACTTC. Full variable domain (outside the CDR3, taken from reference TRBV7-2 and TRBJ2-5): GAGVSQSPSNKVTEKGKDVELRCDPISGHTALYWYRQSLGQGLEFLIYFQGNSAPDKSGLPSDRFSAERTGGSVSTLTIQRTQQEDSAVYLCASSPWDSQETQYFGPGTRLLVL.

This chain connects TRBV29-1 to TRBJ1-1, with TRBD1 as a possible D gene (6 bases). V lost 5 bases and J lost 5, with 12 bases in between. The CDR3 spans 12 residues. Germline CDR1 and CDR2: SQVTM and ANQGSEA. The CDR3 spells CSVTRGSTEAFF. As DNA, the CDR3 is TGCAGCGTTACCAGGGGTTCAACTGAAGCTTTCTTT.

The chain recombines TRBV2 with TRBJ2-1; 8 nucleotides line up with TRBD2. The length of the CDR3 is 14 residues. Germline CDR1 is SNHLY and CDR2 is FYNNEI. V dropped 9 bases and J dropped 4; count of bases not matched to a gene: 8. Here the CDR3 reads CASTGTRSYNEQFF. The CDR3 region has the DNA TGTGCCAGTACCGGGACTAGGTCATACAATGAGCAGTTCTTC.

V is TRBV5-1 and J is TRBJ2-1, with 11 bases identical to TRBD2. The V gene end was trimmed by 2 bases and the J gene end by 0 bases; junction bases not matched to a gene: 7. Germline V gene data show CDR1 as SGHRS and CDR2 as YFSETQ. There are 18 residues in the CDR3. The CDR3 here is CASSFGTSGKSSYNEQFF. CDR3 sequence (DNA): TGCGCCAGCAGCTTCGGGACTAGCGGTAAAAGCTCCTACAATGAGCAGTTCTTC.

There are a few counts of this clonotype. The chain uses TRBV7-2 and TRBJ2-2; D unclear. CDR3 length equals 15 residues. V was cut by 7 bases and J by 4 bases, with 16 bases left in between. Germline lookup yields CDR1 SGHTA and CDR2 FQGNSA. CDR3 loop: CASTQPPVPTGELFF. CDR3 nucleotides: TGTGCCAGCACCCAACCCCCTGTTCCCACCGGGGAGCTGTTTTTT.